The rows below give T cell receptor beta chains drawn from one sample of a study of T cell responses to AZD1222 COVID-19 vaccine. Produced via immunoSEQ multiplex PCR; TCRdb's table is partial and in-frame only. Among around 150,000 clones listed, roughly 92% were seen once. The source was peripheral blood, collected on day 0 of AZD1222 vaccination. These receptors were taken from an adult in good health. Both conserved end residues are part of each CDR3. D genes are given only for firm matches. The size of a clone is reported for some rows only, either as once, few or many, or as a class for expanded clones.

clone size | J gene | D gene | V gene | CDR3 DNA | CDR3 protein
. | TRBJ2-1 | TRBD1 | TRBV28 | TGTGCCAGCAGCGACAGGGGGCGTTACAATGAGCAGTTCTTC | CASSDRGRYNEQFF
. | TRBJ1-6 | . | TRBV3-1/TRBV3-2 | TGTGCCAGCAGCCAACAAACCCTTAATTCACCCCTCCACTTT | CASSQQTLNSPLHF
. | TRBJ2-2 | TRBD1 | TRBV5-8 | TGTGCCAGCAGATCTGCACTCGGACAGGGGATGGGACCCGGGGAGCTGTTTTTT | CASRSALGQGMGPGELFF
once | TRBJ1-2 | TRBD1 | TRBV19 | TGTGCCAGTAGTACGATCGATGGGACAGCATTCTATGGCTACACCTTC | CASSTIDGTAFYGYTF
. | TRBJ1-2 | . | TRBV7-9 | TGTGCCAGCAGCCCCAGCGTGACAGATGGCTACACCTTC | CASSPSVTDGYTF
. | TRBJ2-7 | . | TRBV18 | TGTGCCAGCTCACAGGGTAGTGGCTACGAGCAGTACTTC | CASSQGSGYEQYF
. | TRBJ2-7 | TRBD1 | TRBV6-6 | TGTGCCAGCAGTCCACCCCGGGACAGGGGCGACGAGCAGTACTTC | CASSPPRDRGDEQYF
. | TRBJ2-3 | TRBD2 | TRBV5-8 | TGTGCCAGCAGATCGCGGACTAGCGGGACCACAGATACGCAGTATTTT | CASRSRTSGTTDTQYF
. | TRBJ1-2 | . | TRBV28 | TGTGCCAGCAGAATGGGACACGACGGCTACACCTTC | CASRMGHDGYTF
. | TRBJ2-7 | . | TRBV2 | TGTGCCAGCAGTGAAGCGCTTCAGTTGTCCTACGAGCAGTACTTC | CASSEALQLSYEQYF
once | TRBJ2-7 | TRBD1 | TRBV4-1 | TGCGCCAGCAGCCAAGATCGGGAACAGGGGGTAGACGAGCAGTACTTC | CASSQDREQGVDEQYF
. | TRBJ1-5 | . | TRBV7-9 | TGTGCCAGCAGCCCTCCATCCAATCAGCCCCAGCATTTT | CASSPPSNQPQHF
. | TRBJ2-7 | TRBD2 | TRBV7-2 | TGTGCCAGCAGCCGCGGACTAGCGGGGTTCTACGAGCAGTACTTC | CASSRGLAGFYEQYF
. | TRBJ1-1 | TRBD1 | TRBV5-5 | TGTGCCAGCAGCCCAGGGACAGGGGGCTCGCGGACTGAAGCTTTCTTT | CASSPGTGGSRTEAFF
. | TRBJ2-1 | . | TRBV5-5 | TGTGCCAGCAGCGTAATTTGGGGTTACAATGAGCAGTTCTTC | CASSVIWGYNEQFF
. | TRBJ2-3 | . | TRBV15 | TGTGCCACCAGCAGAGGCCCGGCAGATACGCAGTATTTT | CATSRGPADTQYF
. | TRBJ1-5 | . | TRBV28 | TGTGCCAGCAGTTCAATCGATCAGCCCCAGCATTTT | CASSSIDQPQHF
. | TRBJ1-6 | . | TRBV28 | TGTGCCAGCAGGATCCTACATAATTCACCCCTCCACTTT | CASRILHNSPLHF
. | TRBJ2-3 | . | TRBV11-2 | TGTGCCAGCAGACCCATCCGAGACGATACGCAGTATTTT | CASRPIRDDTQYF
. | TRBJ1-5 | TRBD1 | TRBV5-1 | TGCGCCAGCAGCCCTGGACAGGGGGCATTGCAGCCCCAGCATTTT | CASSPGQGALQPQHF
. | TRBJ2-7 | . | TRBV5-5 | TGTGCCAGCAGCGGGGGGAGACAGGGCCTTGTCTACGAGCAGTACTTC | CASSGGRQGLVYEQYF
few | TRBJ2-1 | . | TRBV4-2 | TGTGCCAGCAGCCAACGAGTTGAAGCGACGAATGAGCAGTTCTTC | CASSQRVEATNEQFF
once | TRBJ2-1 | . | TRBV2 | TGTGCCAGCAGTGACGGGGTGATCGTTTCCTACAATGAGCAGTTCTTC | CASSDGVIVSYNEQFF
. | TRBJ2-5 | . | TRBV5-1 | TGCGCCAGCAGCTTGGCCCCCATCGGTACAGTGCAAGAGACCCAGTACTTC | CASSLAPIGTVQETQYF
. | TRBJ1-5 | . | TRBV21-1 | TGTGCCAGCAGCAAAGAAAAAGGGGACAGCAATCAGCCCCAGCATTTT | CASSKEKGDSNQPQHF
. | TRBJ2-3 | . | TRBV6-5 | TGTGCCAGCAGGTTGGTGGGAACAGATACGCAGTATTTT | CASRLVGTDTQYF
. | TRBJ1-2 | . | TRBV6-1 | TGTGCCAGCAGTGAATCCCTCGCAGACTATGGCTACACCTTC | CASSESLADYGYTF
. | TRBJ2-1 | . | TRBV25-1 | TGTGCCAGCAGTGAAAACGTCGTGCAGTTCTTC | CASSENVVQFF
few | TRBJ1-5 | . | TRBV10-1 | TGCGCCAGTGGAGATAGCAATCAGCCCCAGCATTTT | CASGDSNQPQHF
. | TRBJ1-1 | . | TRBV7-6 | TGTGCCAGCAGCCTCCGCAGGGGTACTGAAGCTTTCTTT | CASSLRRGTEAFF
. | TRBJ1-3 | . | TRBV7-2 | TGTGCCAGCAGCTATGGGGGGCAGGGCATCTCTGGAAACACCATATATTTT | CASSYGGQGISGNTIYF
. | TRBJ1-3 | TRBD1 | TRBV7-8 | TGTGCCAGCAGCTTAACTAAGACAGGGGGAAGACCGAGCTCTGGAAACACCATATATTTT | CASSLTKTGGRPSSGNTIYF
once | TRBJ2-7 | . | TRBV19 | TGTGCCAGTAGTATAAGGGGTTCTGGGGAGCTGTACGAGCAGTACTTC | CASSIRGSGELYEQYF
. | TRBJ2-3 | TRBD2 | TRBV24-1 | TGTGCCACGGCGAGGGCAGATAGCGGGAGTTGGGCAGATACGCAGTATTTT | CATARADSGSWADTQYF
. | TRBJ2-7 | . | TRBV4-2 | TGTGCCAGCAGCCAAGATCTGGATTCGGAGCAGTACTTC | CASSQDLDSEQYF
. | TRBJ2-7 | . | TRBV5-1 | TGCGCCAGCAGCGCCGCTTGGTTTCAGGGATCCCACGAGCAGTACTTC | CASSAAWFQGSHEQYF
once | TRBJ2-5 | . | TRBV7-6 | TGTGCCAGCAGCTTAGGGACTAATCGGGGAGAGACCCAGTACTTC | CASSLGTNRGETQYF
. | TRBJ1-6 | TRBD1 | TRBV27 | TGTGCCAGCAGTTTAGTTCTGATGGACAGGGGAAATTCACCCCTCCACTTT | CASSLVLMDRGNSPLHF
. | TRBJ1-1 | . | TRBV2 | TGTGCCAGCAGTGACGGGGGGAGCACTGAAGCTTTCTTT | CASSDGGSTEAFF
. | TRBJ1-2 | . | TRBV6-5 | TGTGCCAGCAGTTACTACGGGGGGAACGGCTACACCTTC | CASSYYGGNGYTF
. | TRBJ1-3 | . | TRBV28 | TGTGCCAGCAGTCACAGGTTCTCCTCTGGAAACACCATATATTTT | CASSHRFSSGNTIYF
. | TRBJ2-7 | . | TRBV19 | TGTGCCAGTAGAATGACGCTGGGGGGCTCCTACGAGCAGTACTTC | CASRMTLGGSYEQYF
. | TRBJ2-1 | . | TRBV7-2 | TGTGCCAGCAGCTTTCTGGAGACAACGGAGCAGTTCTTC | CASSFLETTEQFF
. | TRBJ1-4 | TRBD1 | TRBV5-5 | TGTGCCAGCAGCTACGCCGGGACAGAGGGTGAAAAACTGTTTTTT | CASSYAGTEGEKLFF
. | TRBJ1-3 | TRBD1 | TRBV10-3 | TGTGCCATCAGTGAGTCGGGGACAGCCTCTGGAAACACCATATATTTT | CAISESGTASGNTIYF
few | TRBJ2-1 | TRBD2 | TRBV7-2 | TGTGCCAGCAGCCGTCGGACTAGCGGGAAGGGCAATGAGCAGTTCTTC | CASSRRTSGKGNEQFF
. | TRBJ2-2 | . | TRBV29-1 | TGCAGCGTTGCAGGGTTTGGCACCGGGGAGCTGTTTTTT | CSVAGFGTGELFF
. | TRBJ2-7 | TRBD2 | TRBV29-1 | TGCAGCGTTTTGACGCGGGAGTCCCTCTTCGAGCAGTACTTC | CSVLTRESLFEQYF
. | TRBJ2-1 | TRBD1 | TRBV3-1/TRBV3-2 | TGTGCCAGCAGCCAAGTGGGACAGGGTTCTTATAATGAGCAGTTCTTC | CASSQVGQGSYNEQFF
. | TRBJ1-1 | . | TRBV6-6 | TGTGCCAGCACTCAACAGCGGAACACTGAAGCTTTCTTT | CASTQQRNTEAFF
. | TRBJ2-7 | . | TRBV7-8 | TGTGCCAGCAGCTCTCGTAGGACAGCGGTCTACGAGCAGTACTTC | CASSSRRTAVYEQYF
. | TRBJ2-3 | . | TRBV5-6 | TGTGCCAGCAGCTTGGGGGTCACCACAGATACGCAGTATTTT | CASSLGVTTDTQYF
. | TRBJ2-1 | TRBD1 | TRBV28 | TGTGCCAGCTCAGGGGGCGCGGGCTCCGATGAGCAGTTCTTC | CASSGGAGSDEQFF
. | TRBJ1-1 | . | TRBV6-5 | TGTGCCAGCAGTTACACCGGACAGCAGAACACTGAAGCTTTCTTT | CASSYTGQQNTEAFF
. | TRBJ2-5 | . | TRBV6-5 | TGTGCCAGCAGTATGACAGGGAGGGGAGAGACCCAGTACTTC | CASSMTGRGETQYF